Each of the 23 T cell receptor beta chains below was sequenced from the same sample in a study of cytomegalovirus exposure and HLA in healthy donors. It was with 60 Vbeta and 13 Jbeta primers that the PCR ran. Sequenced by immunoSEQ multiplex PCR; TCRdb stores in-frame clones only, minus some. This table has approximately 100,000 clones, more than 70% appearing once. Sequenced sample: PBMCs. These receptors all come from a man in his forties in good health and CMV-seronegative.

V usage is TRBV5-1 and J usage is TRBJ1-1; no definite D call. CDR1 is SGHRS and CDR2 is YFSETQ in the germline V gene. The ends were cut back, 0 bases at V and 2 bases at J, with 8 bases in the middle. The CDR3 is made up of 14 amino acids. CDR3 loop: CASSLGPQNTEAFF. The DNA for the CDR3 is TGCGCCAGCAGCTTGGGGCCACAAAACACTGAAGCTTTCTTT.

This rearrangement joins TRBV5-6 to TRBJ2-5; the D is unclear. With 0 bases removed from V and 4 bases from J, the gap between germline ends came to 10 bases. Per germline, CDR1 SGHDT and CDR2 YYEEEE. This CDR3 has 14 residues. CDR3 loop: CASSLVGRGETQYF. CDR3 DNA: TGTGCCAGCAGCTTGGTCGGTAGAGGAGAGACCCAGTACTTC.

The count of this clone is one. This chain connects TRBV2 to TRBJ1-5, with a tentative D call TRBD1 (6 bases). The germline V gene encodes CDR1 SNHLY and CDR2 FYNNEI. CDR3 length: 15 residues. V was clipped by 5 bases and J by 4 bases, with 15 bases between them. CDR3: CASSKRGGANQPQHF. CDR3 in DNA: TGTGCCAGCAGTAAGAGGGGGGGCGCGAATCAGCCCCAGCATTTT.

The chain carries TRBV7-9 and TRBJ2-2, with D tentatively TRBD1 (6 bases). CDR3 length: 15 amino acids. CDR1 SEHNR and CDR2 FQNEAQ come from the germline V gene (reference sequence). V lost 0 bases, J lost 6 bases, and 11 bases lay in between. In DNA form, the CDR3 reads TGTGCCAGCAGCTTAGCCCTGGGGGCGGCCGGGGAGCTGTTTTTT. The encoded protein is CASSLALGAAGELFF. Full variable domain (remainder filled in from reference TRBV7-9 and TRBJ2-2): DTGVSQNPRHKITKRGQNVTFRCDPISEHNRLYWYRQTLGQGPEFLTYFQNEAQLEKSRLLSDRFSAERPKGSFSTLEIQRTEQGDSAMYLCASSLALGAAGELFFGEGSRLTVL.

The chain is built from TRBV11-1 and TRBJ2-1; 8 bases are a match to TRBD1. The CDR3 is 16 amino acids. V shed 1 base and J 2 bases; nucleotides not matched to a gene: 4. Germline-derived CDR1 and CDR2 are SGHAT and FQDESV (reference sequence). CDR3 residues: CASSLGQGAPYNEQFF. Written as DNA, the CDR3 is TGTGCCAGCAGCTTAGGGCAGGGGGCCCCCTACAATGAGCAGTTCTTC.

This clone was observed a few times. The chain links TRBV4-2 to TRBJ2-6; a possible D gene is TRBD1 (5 bases). Trimming took off 6 bases at V and 0 bases at J, with 9 bases between the two ends. The CDR3 spans 15 residues. The V gene's germline CDR1 is LGHNA and CDR2 YNFKEQ. The CDR3 bases are TGTGCCAGCAGTCGCGACAGCTCTGGGGCCAACGTCCTGACTTTC. Translating it yields CASSRDSSGANVLTF.

The genes are TRBV5-1 and TRBJ2-3, with D perhaps matching TRBD2 (7 bases). CDR3 size: 17 residues. Germline V CDR1 and CDR2: SGHRS, YFSETQ. The V gene lost 0 bases and the J gene lost 0 bases, with 14 bases spanning the gap. The CDR3 sequence: CASSLGGGSKSTDTQYF. The CDR3 coding sequence is TGCGCCAGCAGCTTGGGGGGGGGCTCCAAAAGCACAGATACGCAGTATTTT.

CDR3 residues: CASSWVPDRLSYEQYF. The CDR3 DNA sequence: TGTGCCAGCAGCTGGGTCCCGGACAGGCTCTCCTACGAGCAGTACTTC. The chain combines TRBV7-2 with TRBJ2-7; 7 bases line up with TRBD1. V lost 4 bases and J lost 0; bases outside the gene matches: 9. Germline values: CDR1 SGHTA, CDR2 FQGNSA. This CDR3 contains 16 residues.

The J gene is TRBJ2-7, the V gene TRBV27; TRBD1 matches at 10 bases. The CDR3 runs to 16 residues. CDR1 MNHEY and CDR2 SMNVEV come from the germline V gene (reference sequence). V shed 3 bases and J 6 bases; nucleotides not matched to a gene: 11. DNA of the CDR3: TGTGCCAGCAGTTTCCTTCCGGGACAGGGGACCCTCGAGCAGTACTTC. This translates into CASSFLPGQGTLEQYF.

The chain links TRBV6-6 to TRBJ1-5, with D possibly matching TRBD1 (6 bases). The CDR3 is 14 residues long. V lost 8 bases to trimming and J lost 11 bases, with 22 bases between them. Germline CDR1 is MNHNY and CDR2 is SVGAGI (reference sequence). This CDR3 is CASDTPGQPRAQHF. CDR3 bases: TGTGCCAGCGATACGCCTGGACAGCCTAGGGCCCAGCATTTT.

This rearrangement joins TRBV6-1 to TRBJ1-5; D is undetermined. Germline CDR1 and CDR2: MNHNS and SASEGT. The CDR3 has 17 amino acids. The V and J ends lost 1 base and 0 bases respectively, with 13 bases between them. CDR3 in amino acids: CASSEDVQAISNQPQHF. The CDR3 DNA reads as TGTGCCAGCAGTGAAGATGTCCAGGCCATTAGCAATCAGCCCCAGCATTTT.

This clone turned up a few times. The chain uses TRBV4-1 and TRBJ2-4; 8 bases align to TRBD2. This CDR3 comprises 18 residues. V lost 1 base and J lost 7; bases outside the gene matches: 15. Germline V gene lookup returns CDR1 MGHRA and CDR2 YSYEKL. The CDR3 sequence: CASSQGLLAGGQGNIQYF. The CDR3 bases are TGCGCCAGCAGCCAAGGGCTACTGGCGGGGGGACAAGGGAACATTCAGTACTTC.

This chain connects TRBV5-6 to TRBJ2-7, with 7 bases lining up with TRBD1. The CDR3 sequence is 19 residues long. Germline lookup yields CDR1 SGHDT and CDR2 YYEEEE. J lost 6 bases, V lost 4 bases, and 25 bases had no gene match. The CDR3 is CASSPTGAGGRSLALEQYF. Here the CDR3 DNA reads TGTGCCAGCAGCCCAACCGGTGCAGGGGGTCGTTCCCTCGCCCTCGAGCAGTACTTC. Based on the CDR3 plus reference TRBV5-6 and TRBJ2-7, the full variable domain is DAGVTQSPTHLIKTRGQQVTLRCSPKSGHDTVSWYQQALGQGPQFIFQYYEEEERQRGNFPDRFSGHQFPNYSSELNVNALLLGDSALYLCASSPTGAGGRSLALEQYFGPGTRLTVT.

This clone was counted only a few times. This chain links TRBV7-8 with TRBJ1-1, with D hard to call. The CDR3 loop spans 13 amino acids. V dropped 2 bases and J dropped 5 bases, with 9 bases sitting between them. Germline V gene lookup returns CDR1 SGHVS and CDR2 FQNEAQ. CDR3 in DNA: TGTGCCAGCAGCTTAACAGAAAGGACTGAAGCTTTCTTT. Its protein product is CASSLTERTEAFF.

This clone was picked up one time. This chain joins TRBV5-4 and TRBJ2-5, with D possibly TRBD1 on 5 matching bases. Germline values: CDR1 SGHNT, CDR2 YYREEE (reference sequence). V was trimmed by 4 bases and J by 6 bases, leaving 13 bases between them. The length of the CDR3 is 13 residues. Written as DNA, the CDR3 is TGTGCCAGCAGCCCCACAGGTGTACAGACCCAGTACTTC. Residues: CASSPTGVQTQYF.

The V gene is TRBV16, the J gene TRBJ1-4; a possible D gene is TRBD1 (6 bases). The CDR3 contains 16 residues. V shed 0 bases and J shed 7 bases, with 15 bases lying between them. From germline, CDR1 is KGHSY and CDR2 FQNENV. The CDR3 sequence: CASSQSKGGAREKLFF. CDR3 nucleotide sequence: TGTGCCAGCAGCCAATCGAAGGGGGGGGCGCGTGAAAAACTGTTTTTT.

The gene calls are TRBV10-3 and TRBJ2-2; 8 bases align to TRBD2. CDR1 and CDR2 (germline): ENHRY, SYGVKD. With 6 bases clipped from V and 4 bases from J, the junction kept 13 bases outside the gene matches. CDR3 length: 17 amino acids. The CDR3 bases are TGTGCCATCAGCTCTCCTCACCAGGGACTAGGCACCGGGGAGCTGTTTTTT. It is translated as CAISSPHQGLGTGELFF.

The V call is TRBV19, the J call TRBJ2-7; TRBD2 aligns across 8 bases. CDR3 length equals 15 residues. The germline CDR1 and CDR2 sequences are LNHDA and SQIVND (reference sequence). The ends lost 3 bases at V and 0 bases at J; junction bases unmatched: 4. The CDR3 DNA sequence: TGTGCCAGTAGTATTGGAGCGGGGGCCTCCTACGAGCAGTACTTC. Protein: CASSIGAGASYEQYF. Variable domain in full (rest from reference TRBV19 and TRBJ2-7): DGGITQSPKYLFRKEGQNVTLSCEQNLNHDAMYWYRQDPGQGLRLIYYSQIVNDFQKGDIAEGYSVSREKKESFPLTVTSAQKNPTAFYLCASSIGAGASYEQYFGPGTRLTVT.

This clone showed up just once. The chain combines TRBV7-6 with TRBJ1-1, with 8 bases that match TRBD1. Germline CDR1 and CDR2: SGHVS and FNYEAQ. The CDR3 consists of 14 residues. V shed 5 bases and J 1 base; nucleotides not matched to a gene: 3. The DNA for the CDR3 is TGTGCCAGCAGCATGGACAGGGCGAACACTGAAGCTTTCTTT. Amino acids: CASSMDRANTEAFF. The full variable domain, rest sourced from reference TRBV7-6 and TRBJ1-1, is GAGVSQSPRYKVTKRGQDVALRCDPISGHVSLYWYRQALGQGPEFLTYFNYEAQQDKSGLPNDRFSAERPEGSISTLTIQRTEQRDSAMYRCASSMDRANTEAFFGQGTRLTVV.

V usage is TRBV7-9 and J usage is TRBJ1-4; D may be TRBD1 (6 bases). The CDR3 extends over 15 amino acids. Trimming cost V 1 base and J 6 bases, with 12 bases left between them. Germline-derived CDR1 and CDR2 are SEHNR and FQNEAQ (reference sequence). The chain's CDR3 is CASSLDQGLDEKLFF. CDR3 nucleotides: TGTGCCAGCAGCTTAGATCAGGGGCTGGATGAAAAACTGTTTTTT.

This chain uses TRBV19 with TRBJ2-1; D perhaps matches TRBD1 (7 bases). The V gene's germline CDR1 is LNHDA and CDR2 SQIVND (reference sequence). The CDR3 is made up of 12 amino acids. V was shortened by 4 bases and J by 8 bases, with 9 bases between the two germline ends. In nucleotides, the CDR3 is TGTGCCAGTAGTACAGGGGGGCATGAGCAGTTCTTC. This sequence encodes CASSTGGHEQFF.

This clone was counted a single time. This chain uses TRBV19 with TRBJ1-6; D gene uncertain. Germline CDR1 is LNHDA and CDR2 is SQIVND (reference sequence). There are 14 residues in the CDR3. Trimming removed 5 bases from V and 10 bases from J, with 15 bases in between. Here the CDR3 DNA reads TGTGCCAGTAGTGGAACAGTGGCCCGATCACCCCTCCACTTT. Translation gives CASSGTVARSPLHF.

A single count supports this clone. CDR3 sequence reads: CASSLVIGTDTQYF. In nucleotides, the CDR3 is TGTGCCAGCAGCTTAGTTATAGGCACAGATACGCAGTATTTT. The chain links TRBV7-9 to TRBJ2-3, with unresolved D. The germline gives CDR1 SEHNR, CDR2 FQNEAQ (reference sequence). The CDR3 contains 14 residues. The V and J ends lost 1 base and 1 base respectively, with 6 bases between them.